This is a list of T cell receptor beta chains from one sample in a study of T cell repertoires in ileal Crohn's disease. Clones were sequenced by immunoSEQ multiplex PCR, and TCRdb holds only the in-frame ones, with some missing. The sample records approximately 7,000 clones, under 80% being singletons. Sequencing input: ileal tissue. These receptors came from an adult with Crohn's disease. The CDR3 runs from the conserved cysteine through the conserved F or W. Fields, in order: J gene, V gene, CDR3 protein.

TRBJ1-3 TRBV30 CAWGQAGGRGNTIYF
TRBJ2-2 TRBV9 CASTQGGGGLRTGELFF
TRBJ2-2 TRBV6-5 CASRVGQGYTGELFF
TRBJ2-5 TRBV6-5 CASSASGGGETQYF
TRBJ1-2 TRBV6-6 CASSSPGTANYGYTF
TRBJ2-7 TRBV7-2 CASSSRASGGVEQYF
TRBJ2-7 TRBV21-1 CASSKWGKDRAREQYF
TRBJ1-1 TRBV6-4 CASKAEENTEAFF
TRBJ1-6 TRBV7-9 CASSLGTGESPLHF
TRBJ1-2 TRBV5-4 CASSLVQNYGYTF
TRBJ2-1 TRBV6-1 CASNEQGVNEQFF
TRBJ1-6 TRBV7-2 CASSLSGAVALHF
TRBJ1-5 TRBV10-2 CASSAGLYSNQPQHF
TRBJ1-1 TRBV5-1 CASSSRTGVSTEAFF
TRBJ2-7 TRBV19 CASSTPGTGVEQYF
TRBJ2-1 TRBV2 CASSRTGSYNEQFF
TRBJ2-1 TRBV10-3 CAISEGTSGDYNEQFF
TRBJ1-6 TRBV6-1 CASSGDNSPLHF
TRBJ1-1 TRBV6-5 CASRWTGDGYTEAFF
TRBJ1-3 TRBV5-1 CASSLGQGGSGNTIYF
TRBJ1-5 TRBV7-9 CASSTGQGGSNQPQHF
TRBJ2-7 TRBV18 CASSPRWAVYEQYF
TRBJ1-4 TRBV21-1 CASSKARQLNEKLFF
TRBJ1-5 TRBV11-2 CASSLDRTDNQPQHF
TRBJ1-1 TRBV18 CASSRQGAFAEAFF
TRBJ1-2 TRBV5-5 CASSEAGTTNYGYTF